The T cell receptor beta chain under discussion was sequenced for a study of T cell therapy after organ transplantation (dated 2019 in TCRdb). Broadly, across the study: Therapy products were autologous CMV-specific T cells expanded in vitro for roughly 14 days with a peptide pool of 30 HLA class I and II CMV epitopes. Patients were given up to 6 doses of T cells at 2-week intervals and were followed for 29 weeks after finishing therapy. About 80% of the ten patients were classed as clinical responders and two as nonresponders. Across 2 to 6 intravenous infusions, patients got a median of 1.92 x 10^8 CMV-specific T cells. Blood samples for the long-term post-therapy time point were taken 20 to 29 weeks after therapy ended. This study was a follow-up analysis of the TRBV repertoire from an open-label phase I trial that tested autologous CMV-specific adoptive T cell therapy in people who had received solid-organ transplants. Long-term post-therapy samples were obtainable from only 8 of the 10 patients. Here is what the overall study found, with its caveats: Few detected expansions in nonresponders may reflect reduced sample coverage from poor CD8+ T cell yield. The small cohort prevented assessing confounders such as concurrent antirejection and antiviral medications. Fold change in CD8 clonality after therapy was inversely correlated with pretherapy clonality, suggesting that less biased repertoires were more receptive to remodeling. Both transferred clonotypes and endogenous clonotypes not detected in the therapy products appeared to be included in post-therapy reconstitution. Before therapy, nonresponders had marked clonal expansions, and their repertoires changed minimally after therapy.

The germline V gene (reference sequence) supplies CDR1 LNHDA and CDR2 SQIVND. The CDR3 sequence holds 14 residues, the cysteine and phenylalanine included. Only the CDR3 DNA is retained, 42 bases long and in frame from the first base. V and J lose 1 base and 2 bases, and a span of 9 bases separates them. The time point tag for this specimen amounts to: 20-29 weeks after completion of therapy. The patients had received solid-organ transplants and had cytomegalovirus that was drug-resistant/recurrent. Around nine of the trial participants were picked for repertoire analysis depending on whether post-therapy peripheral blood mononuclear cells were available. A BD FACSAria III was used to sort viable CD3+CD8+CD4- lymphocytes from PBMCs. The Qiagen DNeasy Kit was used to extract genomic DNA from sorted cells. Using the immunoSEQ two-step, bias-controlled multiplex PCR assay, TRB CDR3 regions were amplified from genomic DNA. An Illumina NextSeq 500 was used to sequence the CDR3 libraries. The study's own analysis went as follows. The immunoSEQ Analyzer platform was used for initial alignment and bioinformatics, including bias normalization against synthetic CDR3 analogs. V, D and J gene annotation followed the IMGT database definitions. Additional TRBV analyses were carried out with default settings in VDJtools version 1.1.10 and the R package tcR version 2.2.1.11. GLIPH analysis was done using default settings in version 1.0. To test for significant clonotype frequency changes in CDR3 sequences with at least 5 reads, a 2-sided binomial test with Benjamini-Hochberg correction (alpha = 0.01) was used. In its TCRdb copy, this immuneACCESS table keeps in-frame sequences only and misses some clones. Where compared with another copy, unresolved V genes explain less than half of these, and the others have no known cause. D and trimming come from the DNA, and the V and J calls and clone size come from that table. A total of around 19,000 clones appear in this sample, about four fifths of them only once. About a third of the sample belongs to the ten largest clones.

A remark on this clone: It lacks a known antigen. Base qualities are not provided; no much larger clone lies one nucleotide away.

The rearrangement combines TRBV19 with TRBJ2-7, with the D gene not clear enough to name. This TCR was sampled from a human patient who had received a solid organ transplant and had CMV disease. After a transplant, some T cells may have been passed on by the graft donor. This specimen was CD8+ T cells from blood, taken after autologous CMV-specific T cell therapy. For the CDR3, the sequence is CASSIGLGTYEQYF. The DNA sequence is TGTGCCAGTAGTATAGGCCTGGGAACCTACGAGCAGTACTTC.